The entry below gives a single TCR beta chain sequence along with its context. Its antigen is not identified. PCR involved 60 Vbeta and 13 Jbeta primers. Data came from immunoSEQ multiplex PCR; TCRdb stores just in-frame clones and leaves some out. The profile covers roughly 120,000 clones, with 76% appearing a single time and around 1.8% taken by the ten largest. The CDR3 length is 15 residues. Trimming removed 2 bases at V and 3 bases at J, with 10 bases between. CDR1 is KGHSH and CDR2 is LQKENI in the germline V gene. Donors had nominal health at sampling but likely had unrecorded immune exposures. The source of the sample is a study of cytomegalovirus exposure and HLA in healthy donors. Study-level findings and limits: Productive rates of about 87% or about 30% were seen for most TCR beta V segments in an earlier analysis. In a later analysis, a missense DCLRE1C variant was linked to TCR beta V- and J-gene trimming.

This chain uses TRBV18 with TRBJ1-4; D is unresolved. The sequenced material came from PBMCs. The clonotype comes from a man over 45 in good health and CMV-seronegative. This chain's CDR3 is CASSPGLAPNEKLFF. The CDR3 DNA reads TGTGCCAGCTCACCAGGATTAGCTCCTAATGAAAAACTGTTTTTT.